This TCR beta chain was profiled in a study of T cell responses to AZD1222 COVID-19 vaccine. About the research overall: Second doses that came at about 4 or about 12 weeks were put together. Findings and limits, study-wide: Baseline antibody screening turned up just six seropositive AZD1222 recipients. Repertoires in all cases were sampled only once the peak T cell response had passed.

Comment on this clone: Its antigen is not known.

Some clones are missing from TCRdb's copy, which holds only in-frame ones; the method was immunoSEQ multiplex PCR. The sample lists 90,000 to 95,000 clones, just over 85% occurring once. The CDR3 is 15 residues long. Trimming removed 3 bases from V and 0 bases from J, with 12 bases in between. The germline V gene has CDR1 SGHRS and CDR2 YFSETQ. V and J are TRBV5-1 and TRBJ2-5; D is perhaps TRBD2 (6 bases). The TCR sequence derives from an adult in good health. Source: peripheral blood, taken on day 0 of AZD1222 vaccination. CDR3 sequence reads: CASSSPGLNQETQYF. CDR3 in DNA: TGCGCCAGCAGCTCACCGGGACTCAACCAAGAGACCCAGTACTTC.